The entry that follows covers one TCR beta chain sequence. Its antigen is as yet unknown. The CDR3 length is 15 residues. Germline lookup yields CDR1 SGHAT and CDR2 FQDESV (reference sequence). Trimming cost V 0 bases and J 4 bases, with 9 bases left between them. Assay: immunoSEQ multiplex PCR; the TCRdb copy retains only in-frame clones and omits some. The profile shows some 110,000 clones, 85% to 90% of them singletons. This specimen belongs to a study of T cell responses to AZD1222 COVID-19 vaccine. Notes on the study in general: Spike-specific TCR breadth and depth both grew after two AZD1222 doses. Along spike, vaccine-associated CD4 TCRs were found throughout, with dominance at 160-218 and 743-854.

The clonotype originates from an adult who received the AZD1222 COVID-19 vaccine. This sample comprised peripheral blood, obtained 28 days after the second AZD1222 dose. The rearrangement uses TRBV11-1 and TRBJ2-2; D call uncertain. CDR3 amino acids: CASSLAAPPTGELFF. Written as DNA, the CDR3 is TGTGCCAGCAGCTTAGCCGCACCTCCCACCGGGGAGCTGTTTTTT.